What follows are 21 T cell receptor beta chains derived from one specimen sequenced in a study of blood T cell repertoires in COVID-19. Produced via immunoSEQ multiplex PCR; TCRdb's table is partial and in-frame only. The repertoire has 130,000 to 150,000 clones, more than 75% of them found once; the top ten carry roughly 2.6%. Sequencing was performed on peripheral blood. These receptor sequences come from a human donor with acute or convalescent COVID-19. The donor label of this sample is uncertain.

The chain has TRBV23-1 and TRBJ1-5; TRBD1 agrees at 7 bases. TRBV23-1 is recorded as an ORF, its role being uncertain. The V and J ends lost 4 bases and 1 base, in that order; junction bases with no gene match: 10. The CDR3 loop spans 17 amino acids. This chain's CDR3 is CASSPCPDRCSNQPQHF. CDR3 bases: TGCGCCAGCAGTCCCTGTCCGGACAGGTGCAGCAATCAGCCCCAGCATTTT.

CDR3: CRAGRNTEAFF. In DNA form, the CDR3 reads TGCAGGGCTGGGAGGAACACTGAAGCTTTCTTT. V gene TRBV20-1 combines with J gene TRBJ1-1; D unresolved. Germline loops: CDR1 DFQATT, CDR2 SNEGSKA (reference sequence). The CDR3 covers 11 residues.

This chain uses TRBV24-1 with TRBJ1-2, with 10 bases fitting TRBD1. V was pared by 4 bases and J by 2 bases, with 0 bases of the junction left unmatched. From germline, CDR1 is KGHDR and CDR2 SFDVKD. The CDR3 is 14 amino acids. CDR3 DNA sequence: TGTGCCACCAGTGAGACAGGGGGCAACTATGGCTACACCTTC. Translating it yields CATSETGGNYGYTF.

The J gene is TRBJ1-1, the V gene TRBV5-5; D not resolved. Germline V lookup: CDR1 SGHKS, CDR2 YYEKEE (reference sequence). This CDR3 spans 13 amino acids. Trimming took 3 bases from V and 1 from J, leaving 7 bases between them. CDR3 sequence (DNA): TGTGCCAGCAGCTACAGCTCGAACACTGAAGCTTTCTTT. Encoded protein: CASSYSSNTEAFF.

This chain joins TRBV18 and TRBJ1-2, with D uncertain. This CDR3 has 15 amino acids. Germline CDR1 and CDR2: KGHSH and LQKENI. V was shortened by 2 bases and J by 5 bases, with 15 bases between the two germline ends. DNA of the CDR3: TGTGCCAGCTCACCATATAAGCCGGGCGGGTATGGCTACACCTTC. As protein: CASSPYKPGGYGYTF.

This chain joins TRBV7-2 and TRBJ1-1, with unresolved D. Germline CDR1 and CDR2: SGHTA and FQGNSA. The CDR3 has 16 amino acids. V lost 0 bases and J 1 base, leaving 12 bases between the germline ends. The CDR3, as DNA: TGTGCCAGCAGCTTAGCCCCAGCTGGAGGGAACACTGAAGCTTTCTTT. Amino acids: CASSLAPAGGNTEAFF. Drawing the rest from reference TRBV7-2 and TRBJ1-1, the complete variable domain is GAGVSQSPSNKVTEKGKDVELRCDPISGHTALYWYRQSLGQGLEFLIYFQGNSAPDKSGLPSDRFSAERTGGSVSTLTIQRTQQEDSAVYLCASSLAPAGGNTEAFFGQGTRLTVV.

The table lists this clone with a few counts. The chain joins TRBV7-2 to TRBJ2-5; D remains ambiguous. Deletions cut 3 bases from V and 7 bases from J, with 9 bases between. The CDR3 totals 12 residues. Per the germline V gene, CDR1 is SGHTA and CDR2 is FQGNSA. This chain's CDR3 is CASSFPGGTQYF. Here the CDR3 DNA reads TGTGCCAGCAGCTTTCCGGGTGGGACCCAGTACTTC.

This chain uses TRBV7-2 with TRBJ1-2, with D maybe TRBD1 (6 bases). V was cut by 1 base and J by 7 bases, with 10 bases left in between. This CDR3 has 13 residues. CDR1 and CDR2 from the germline V gene are SGHTA and FQGNSA. The CDR3 spells CASSLDRVIGYTF. The CDR3 region has the DNA TGTGCCAGCAGCTTAGACAGGGTCATTGGCTACACCTTC.

CDR3 residues: CASSPITSDVGELFF. CDR3 coding DNA: TGTGCCAGCAGCCCAATCACTAGCGACGTCGGGGAGCTGTTTTTT. V gene TRBV16 combines with J gene TRBJ2-2; 7 bases fit TRBD2. The CDR3 is 15 residues long. The V segment lost 4 bases and the J segment 7 bases; nucleotides outside the gene matches: 9. Per germline, CDR1 KGHSY and CDR2 FQNENV.

CDR3 sequence: CASSMSRGLGNTIYF. For the CDR3, the DNA is TGTGCCAGTAGTATGTCCAGGGGGCTCGGAAACACCATATATTTT. The rearrangement uses TRBV19 and TRBJ1-3; 8 bases are shared with TRBD1. Germline CDR1 reads LNHDA; CDR2 reads SQIVND (reference sequence). This CDR3 is 15 amino acids long. The V and J ends lost 3 bases and 4 bases, in that order; junction bases with no gene match: 5.

This clone was found a few times. This chain uses TRBV5-6 with TRBJ1-1; no clear D. The CDR3 has 14 amino acids. Deletions cut 1 base from V and 4 bases from J, with 11 bases between. The germline gives CDR1 SGHDT, CDR2 YYEEEE. The DNA of the CDR3 is TGTGCCAGCAGCTTGTACGACTCCGGCACTGAAGCTTTCTTT. Protein: CASSLYDSGTEAFF.

V is TRBV7-2 and J is TRBJ2-3, with a weak D call TRBD1 (6 bases). Looked up from germline, CDR1 is SGHTA and CDR2 is FQGNSA. The germline V and J ends were trimmed by 0 bases and 5 bases, with 12 bases remaining between them. The CDR3 extends over 15 amino acids. The CDR3 DNA sequence: TGTGCCAGCAGCTTAGCTTGGGGGCCGGGAGATACGCAGTATTTT. Amino acid sequence: CASSLAWGPGDTQYF.

This clone was observed once. The chain couples TRBV5-8 to TRBJ2-3, with 7 bases that match TRBD1. The germline CDR1 and CDR2 sequences are SGHTS and YDEGEE. The CDR3 consists of 15 residues. V lost 0 bases and J lost 0; bases outside the gene matches: 1. CDR3: CASSLVTGSTDTQYF. Written as DNA, the CDR3 is TGTGCCAGCAGCTTGGTGACAGGGAGCACAGATACGCAGTATTTT.

This clone appeared a single time. V usage is TRBV9 and J usage is TRBJ1-1, with D maybe TRBD1 (6 bases). The length of the CDR3 is 13 residues. From germline, CDR1 is SGDLS and CDR2 YYNGEE. V lost 4 bases to trimming and J lost 6 bases, with 13 bases between them. The CDR3 sequence: CASSYTGSSEAFF. The CDR3 DNA follows: TGTGCCAGCAGCTATACAGGGAGCTCTGAAGCTTTCTTT.

This clone was observed once. CDR3 in DNA: TGTGCCAGCAGCCCCGGAGCCAAAAACATTCAGTACTTC. It encodes CASSPGAKNIQYF. The J gene is TRBJ2-4, the V gene TRBV7-9; the D is unclear. Germline CDR1 SEHNR, CDR2 FQNEAQ (reference sequence). The CDR3 loop spans 13 amino acids. V was trimmed by 5 bases and J by 0 bases, leaving 5 bases between them.

The chain combines TRBV19 with TRBJ1-2, with 11 positions matching TRBD1. With V trimmed by 6 bases and J by 14 bases, 11 bases remained unmatched. Germline CDR1 LNHDA, CDR2 SQIVND (reference sequence). The CDR3 loop spans 13 amino acids. In DNA form, the CDR3 reads TGTGCCAGTAGGGGACAGGGGGAAGGCCACCATACCTTC. This codes for CASRGQGEGHHTF.

This clone is medium-sized (0.01 to 0.1%). The gene calls are TRBV27 and TRBJ1-1; D is unclear. Trimming took off 0 bases at V and 7 bases at J, with 12 bases between the two ends. Per the germline V gene, CDR1 is MNHEY and CDR2 is SMNVEV (reference sequence). The length of the CDR3 is 14 residues. The CDR3 region has the DNA TGTGCCAGCAGTTTATCGAGAGGTGCAGATGAAGCTTTCTTT. Its protein is CASSLSRGADEAFF.

This clone was seen a single time. V and J are TRBV7-2 and TRBJ1-3; 10 nucleotides agree with TRBD1. The CDR3 contains 18 residues. Germline CDR1 SGHTA, CDR2 FQGNSA. J lost 0 bases, V lost 1 base, and 6 bases had no gene match. The CDR3 DNA follows: TGTGCCAGCAGCTTAGAGGGGGACAGGGGACTCTCTGGAAACACCATATATTTT. As protein: CASSLEGDRGLSGNTIYF.

This chain connects TRBV7-2 to TRBJ1-1, with a tentative D call TRBD1 (5 bases). CDR3 length equals 16 residues. Per the germline V gene, CDR1 is SGHTA and CDR2 is FQGNSA. The V end was cut by 1 base, the J end by 4 bases, with 16 bases between. CDR3 amino acids: CASSLVGQGSGTEAFF. CDR3 sequence (DNA): TGTGCCAGCAGCTTAGTAGGTCAGGGATCGGGCACTGAAGCTTTCTTT.

The genes are TRBV5-1 and TRBJ1-1; 9 nucleotides align to TRBD1. The V segment lost 4 bases and the J segment 3 bases; nucleotides outside the gene matches: 4. Looked up from germline, CDR1 is SGHRS and CDR2 is YFSETQ. This CDR3 has 14 amino acids. The CDR3 region is CASSTTGGDTEAFF. CDR3 in DNA: TGCGCCAGCAGCACGACAGGGGGAGACACTGAAGCTTTCTTT.

Here the CDR3 DNA reads TGTGCTAGTGGCCCGGGACAGGGGGACACTGAAGCTTTCTTT. This gives the protein CASGPGQGDTEAFF. The genes are TRBV12-5 and TRBJ1-1, with 11 bases matching TRBD1. The trim removed 6 bases at V and 3 bases at J, leaving 3 bases unmatched. The germline gives CDR1 LGHNT, CDR2 FRNRAP. This CDR3 spans 14 amino acids.